This record looks at one T cell receptor (beta chain) sequence and its context. Using immunoSEQ multiplex PCR, the repertoire was profiled, and TCRdb retains in-frame clones only, with some absent. The sample includes around 74,000 clones, 85% to 95% seen only once; the top ten take 5% to 6%. This CDR3 is 17 amino acids long. V trimming: 5 bases; J trimming: 8 bases; junction bases outside the gene matches: 16. Looked up from germline, CDR1 is LNHDA and CDR2 is SQIVND (reference sequence). The data are from a study of control samples from healthy donors and cancer patients. This sequence joins TRBV19 and TRBJ2-2; 8 bases align to TRBD1. Specimen: blood. The clonotype comes from a woman aged 60-75 years in good health. CDR3 region: CASSLRTSGGGGGELFF. In DNA, the CDR3 is TGTGCCAGTAGTCTCCGGACCTCAGGGGGCGGAGGGGGGGAGCTGTTTTTT.